This T cell receptor beta chain was found in a study of cytomegalovirus exposure and HLA in healthy donors. This CDR3 is 15 amino acids long. CDR1 MNHNY and CDR2 SVGAGI come from the germline V gene (reference sequence). The V segment lost 5 bases and the J segment 1 base; nucleotides outside the gene matches: 2. The PCR contained 60 Vbeta and 13 Jbeta primers. Measured with immunoSEQ multiplex PCR; TCRdb has only the in-frame clones, and not every one. The data hold 140,000 or so clones, with around 78% observed a single time. The chain carries TRBV6-6 and TRBJ2-2; 9 bases agree with TRBD1. This clonotype was obtained from a woman aged 18-35 years in good health and CMV-seropositive. The sequenced sample consisted of PBMCs. CDR3 in DNA: TGTGCCAGCAGTAGGGGACAGGGGAACACCGGGGAGCTGTTTTTT. Translated, it gives CASSRGQGNTGELFF.